What follows are 21 T cell receptor beta chains derived from one specimen sequenced in a study of PD-1 blockade in mismatch repair-deficient tumors. Time point denoted: approximately 10-day in vitro stimulation with candidate mutation-associated neoantigen peptide 1. Sequenced by immunoSEQ multiplex PCR; TCRdb stores in-frame clones only, minus some. This sample has 8,500 to 10,000 clones, with more than 85% found just once. The antigens of these receptors remain unknown. Sequenced here: cells cultured in vitro, sampled from a patient treated with pembrolizumab. The receptors stem from an adult with mismatch repair-deficient cancer.

The chain employs TRBV21-1 and TRBJ2-4. TRBV21-1 is labeled a pseudogene. CDR3 length: 18 amino acids. The CDR3 loop is CASSKEIAGTLAKNIQYF. CDR3 nucleotide sequence: TGTGCCAGCAGCAAGGAAATTGCGGGGACACTAGCCAAAAACATTCAGTACTTC.

The chain is built from TRBV29-1 and TRBJ2-5, with D possibly TRBD1 on 5 matching bases. CDR1 is SQVTM, CDR2 ANQGSEA, per germline. The CDR3 covers 13 residues. Trimming left V 6 bases short and J 5 bases short, with 16 bases between. DNA for the CDR3: TGCAGCGTAGGGGATCAGGCCGGGGAGACCCAGTACTTC. As protein: CSVGDQAGETQYF.

V usage is TRBV2 and J usage is TRBJ1-5; no definite D call. V lost 7 bases to trimming and J lost 5 bases, with 15 bases between them. Germline V lookup: CDR1 SNHLY, CDR2 FYNNEI. The CDR3 covers 14 residues. The CDR3, as DNA: TGTGCCAGCAAGCTTGGCAGGACGCATCAGCCCCAGCATTTT. Encoded protein: CASKLGRTHQPQHF. The variable domain in full, completed from reference TRBV2 and TRBJ1-5, reads EPEVTQTPSHQVTQMGQEVILRCVPISNHLYFYWYRQILGQKVEFLVSFYNNEISEKSEIFDDQFSVERPDGSNFTLKIRSTKLEDSAMYFCASKLGRTHQPQHFGDGTRLSIL.

CDR3 DNA sequence: TGCAGTGCTGCAGGGAAGTACGAGCAGTACTTC. Its protein is CSAAGKYEQYF. The chain joins TRBV20-1 to TRBJ2-7, with D perhaps matching TRBD1 (5 bases). V was shortened by 5 bases and J by 4 bases, with 9 bases between the two germline ends. Germline CDR1 and CDR2: DFQATT and SNEGSKA (reference sequence). The CDR3 covers 11 residues.

This chain joins TRBV6-6 and TRBJ1-5, with a possible D match to TRBD1 (5 bases). Germline V CDR1 and CDR2: MNHNY, SVGAGI (reference sequence). Trimming removed 1 base from V and 8 bases from J, with 12 bases in between. The CDR3 totals 14 residues. The CDR3, as DNA: TGTGCCAGCAGTTACTTAACAGGTTCGGAGCCCCAGCATTTT. It yields the protein CASSYLTGSEPQHF.

The rearrangement joins TRBV11-2 to TRBJ2-1; 10 nucleotides match TRBD2. Germline V gives CDR1 SGHAT, CDR2 FQNNGV. The CDR3 is 15 amino acids. V dropped 3 bases and J dropped 12; count of bases not matched to a gene: 11. This CDR3 is CASSFRVAGGPWQFF. The CDR3 DNA reads as TGTGCCAGCAGCTTTCGTGTAGCGGGGGGACCGTGGCAGTTCTTC.

This rearrangement joins TRBV28 to TRBJ2-7; D gene uncertain. Trimming took 5 bases from V and 1 from J, leaving 9 bases between them. CDR1 is MDHEN and CDR2 is SYDVKM in the germline V gene. The CDR3 has 13 residues. The CDR3, as DNA: TGTGCCAGCAGTCTGACTCGGTCCTACGAGCAGTACTTC. Translation: CASSLTRSYEQYF. The whole variable domain, filled in from reference TRBV28 and TRBJ2-7, reads DVKVTQSSRYLVKRTGEKVFLECVQDMDHENMFWYRQDPGLGLRLIYFSYDVKMKEKGDIPEGYSVSREKKERFSLILESASTNQTSMYLCASSLTRSYEQYFGPGTRLTVT.

The chain combines TRBV6-5 with TRBJ2-1, with a weak D call TRBD2 (5 bases). The CDR3 length is 13 residues. Trimming removed 5 bases from V and 10 bases from J, with 15 bases in between. CDR1 and CDR2 from the germline V gene are MNHEY and SVGAGI. The CDR3 protein is CASSRLASGEQFF. The CDR3 DNA reads as TGTGCCAGCAGTCGACTTGCATCGGGGGAGCAGTTCTTC.

The V and J genes are TRBV5-1 and TRBJ1-4; D perhaps matches TRBD1 (5 bases). V shed 6 bases and J shed 2 bases, with 14 bases lying between them. Per the germline V gene, CDR1 is SGHRS and CDR2 is YFSETQ. This CDR3 is built from 15 residues. The DNA of the CDR3 is TGCGCCAGCACTTTACAAGGGGCTACTAATGAAAAACTGTTTTTT. Its translation: CASTLQGATNEKLFF.

This chain connects TRBV28 to TRBJ1-1; 7 bases align to TRBD1. Germline trimming cut 9 bases from V and 1 base from J; bases unmatched to any gene: 5. The CDR3 loop spans 13 amino acids. From germline, CDR1 is MDHEN and CDR2 SYDVKM. The CDR3 sequence is CASATGPNTEAFF. CDR3 bases: TGTGCCAGTGCGACAGGGCCGAACACTGAAGCTTTCTTT.

The chain employs TRBV20-1 and TRBJ2-7; 9 bases agree with TRBD1. Germline CDR1 reads DFQATT; CDR2 reads SNEGSKA (reference sequence). V gave up 3 bases and J gave up 12 bases; unmatched junction bases: 6. The CDR3 is 11 amino acids. CDR3 in amino acids: CSASSGTGRYF. The CDR3, as DNA: TGCAGTGCTAGCAGTGGGACAGGGCGGTACTTC.

This clone appeared once. The chain links TRBV5-1 to TRBJ2-7, with a possible D match to TRBD1 (6 bases). The CDR3 is 14 residues long. V lost 4 bases and J lost 2, with 13 bases in between. The germline CDR1 and CDR2 sequences are SGHRS and YFSETQ. The CDR3 DNA sequence: TGCGCCAGCAGCCACCTGACAGGACCCTACGAGCAGTACTTC. This gives the protein CASSHLTGPYEQYF.

The chain employs TRBV19 and TRBJ1-1; 9 bases are shared with TRBD1. The V and J ends lost 3 bases and 1 base, in that order; junction bases with no gene match: 3. This CDR3 comprises 15 residues. Germline V gives CDR1 LNHDA, CDR2 SQIVND (reference sequence). CDR3 sequence: CASSIGTGTNTEAFF. The DNA for the CDR3 is TGTGCCAGTAGTATTGGGACAGGGACGAACACTGAAGCTTTCTTT.

The V and J genes are TRBV7-7 and TRBJ2-6; D ambiguous. Per the germline V gene, CDR1 is SSHAT and CDR2 is FNYEAQ (reference sequence). V gave up 5 bases and J gave up 5 bases, with 25 bases separating them. The CDR3 length is 19 residues. CDR3 amino acids: CASSLDSKVPQSRANVLTF. The CDR3 region has the DNA TGTGCCAGCAGCCTAGACTCTAAGGTGCCACAAAGTCGGGCCAACGTCCTGACTTTC.

The table lists this clone with a few counts. The V call is TRBV11-2, the J call TRBJ1-1; 7 nucleotides match TRBD1. The junction had 11 bases not matched to a gene; V was cut back by 4 bases and J by 6 bases. CDR1 and CDR2 from the germline V gene are SGHAT and FQNNGV. The CDR3 has 15 residues. CDR3 amino acids: CASSSLQGKMAEAFF. In DNA form, the CDR3 reads TGTGCCAGCAGCTCCCTACAGGGGAAGATGGCTGAAGCTTTCTTT.

The chain recombines TRBV21-1 with TRBJ2-6. TRBV21-1 is a recognized pseudogene. This CDR3 is 20 amino acids long. CDR3 loop: CASSGPEARKGLSEANVLTF. CDR3 bases: TGTGCCAGCAGCGGTCCTGAGGCCAGAAAAGGGCTTTCTGAGGCCAACGTCCTGACTTTC.

J is TRBJ2-2 and V is TRBV11-1, with D tentatively TRBD1 (5 bases). Germline loops: CDR1 SGHAT, CDR2 FQDESV (reference sequence). The V end was cut by 7 bases, the J end by 3 bases, with 12 bases between. The CDR3 covers 14 residues. CDR3 protein: CASKGLLDTGELFF. The CDR3 DNA follows: TGTGCCAGCAAGGGGCTGCTTGACACCGGGGAGCTGTTTTTT.

This clone has just a few counts. The V call is TRBV28, the J call TRBJ2-7; the match to TRBD2 covers 8 bases. The length of the CDR3 is 15 residues. Germline V lookup: CDR1 MDHEN, CDR2 SYDVKM. Trimming at V came to 4 bases and at J to 6 bases, leaving 11 bases not matched to a gene. CDR3 amino acids: CASSSPTAGGGEQYF. In DNA, the CDR3 is TGTGCCAGCAGTTCTCCGACCGCGGGAGGAGGCGAGCAGTACTTC. Combining the CDR3 with reference TRBV28 and TRBJ2-7 gives the whole variable domain DVKVTQSSRYLVKRTGEKVFLECVQDMDHENMFWYRQDPGLGLRLIYFSYDVKMKEKGDIPEGYSVSREKKERFSLILESASTNQTSMYLCASSSPTAGGGEQYFGPGTRLTVT.

The chain employs TRBV7-2 and TRBJ2-7, with a possible D match to TRBD1 (5 bases). The CDR3 runs to 14 residues. V lost 7 bases and J lost 6, with 19 bases in between. The V gene's germline CDR1 is SGHTA and CDR2 FQGNSA. For the CDR3, the DNA is TGTGCCAGCAAACGCCAGGGTCAATTCGGCGAGCAGTACTTC. Its translation is CASKRQGQFGEQYF. The full variable domain, its missing parts supplied by reference TRBV7-2 and TRBJ2-7, is GAGVSQSPSNKVTEKGKDVELRCDPISGHTALYWYRQSLGQGLEFLIYFQGNSAPDKSGLPSDRFSAERTGGSVSTLTIQRTQQEDSAVYLCASKRQGQFGEQYFGPGTRLTVT.

The chain recombines TRBV11-2 with TRBJ2-7; D may match TRBD1 or TRBD2 (5 bases each). The ends were cut back, 0 bases at V and 7 bases at J, with 16 bases in the middle. The CDR3 has 15 residues. The germline V gene encodes CDR1 SGHAT and CDR2 FQNNGV. The CDR3 sequence: CASSLEVGLAREQYF. The DNA for the CDR3 is TGTGCCAGCAGCTTAGAGGTGGGGCTAGCAAGGGAGCAGTACTTC.

V usage is TRBV5-1 and J usage is TRBJ2-2, with D tentatively TRBD2 (5 bases). The CDR3 sequence is 15 residues long. Germline loops: CDR1 SGHRS, CDR2 YFSETQ. V lost 0 bases and J 0 bases, leaving 6 bases between the germline ends. In DNA form, the CDR3 reads TGCGCCAGCAGCTTGGGGACTCCGAACACCGGGGAGCTGTTTTTT. Translated, it gives CASSLGTPNTGELFF.